Below are 17 T cell receptor beta chains sequenced from a single sample in a study of human CD8 memory T cell subsets. Generation of TCR beta libraries used UMI-labeled 5' RACE. TCRdb reprocessed the 5' RACE reads, keeping one entry per CDR3 protein, no DNA. The sample has about 10,000 distinct CDR3 sequences; the top ten hold roughly 20%. The sample was CD8+ stem-like memory T cells (TSCM and TCM) sorted from PBMCs. Described subset: stem-like memory CD8 T cells (TSTEM), CCR7+ PD-1- TIGIT-. These receptor sequences come from a human donor in good health.

V gene TRBV20-1 combines with J gene TRBJ2-6; TCRdb gives TRBD1 as the D gene, but with no DNA this cannot be confirmed. The CDR3 length is 20 residues. Germline V gene sequence: CDR1 DFQATT, CDR2 SNEGSKA (reference sequence). This CDR3 is CSAPPRVGAGSISGANVLTF.

The chain employs TRBV19 and TRBJ1-1; the D call from TCRdb, TRBD1, cannot be confirmed without DNA. The CDR3 consists of 13 residues. Germline loops: CDR1 LNHDA, CDR2 SQIVND (reference sequence). CDR3 in amino acids: CASSIVGATEAFF.

V gene TRBV4-2 combines with J gene TRBJ2-7; TCRdb returns TRBD2, unconfirmable since there is no DNA. CDR1 is LGHNA and CDR2 is YNFKEQ in the germline V gene. The CDR3 runs 17 residues. CDR3 residues: CASSQETLAGELYEQYF.

The chain uses TRBV6-6 and TRBJ2-1; TCRdb proposes TRBD2, but this gene call is untestable without DNA. This CDR3 has 17 residues. Per germline, CDR1 MNHNY and CDR2 SVGAGI (reference sequence). CDR3 residues: CASSYLLAGVSYNEQFF.

Judged by frequency, this clonotype is medium-sized. The V gene is TRBV19, the J gene TRBJ2-7; TCRdb selects TRBD1, and the lack of DNA leaves this call unchecked. CDR1 and CDR2 (germline): LNHDA, SQIVND (reference sequence). The CDR3 covers 14 residues. CDR3 amino acids: CASSSATGTYEQYF. The whole variable domain, remainder taken from reference TRBV19 and TRBJ2-7, is DGGITQSPKYLFRKEGQNVTLSCEQNLNHDAMYWYRQDPGQGLRLIYYSQIVNDFQKGDIAEGYSVSREKKESFPLTVTSAQKNPTAFYLCASSSATGTYEQYFGPGTRLTVT.

The rearrangement links TRBV7-2 to TRBJ2-7; the D gene TCRdb calls, TRBD1, cannot be checked with no DNA. This CDR3 is built from 12 residues. CDR1 is SGHTA, CDR2 FQGNSA, per germline. The CDR3 sequence: CASSPGFYEQYF.

The genes are TRBV27 and TRBJ2-7; there is no DNA to check the TCRdb D call of TRBD2. Germline V lookup: CDR1 MNHEY, CDR2 SMNVEV (reference sequence). CDR3 size: 17 residues. CDR3 loop: CASSSRETSGSLYEQYF.

This chain joins TRBV15 and TRBJ2-1; TCRdb reports TRBD1, a call that lacks DNA to check it against. Germline V lookup: CDR1 LNHNV, CDR2 YYDKDF (reference sequence). This CDR3 has 15 amino acids. The CDR3 sequence: CATSRDRGTYNEQFF.

CDR3 loop: CSAFDLDSSGSFTDTQYF. The genes are TRBV20-1 and TRBJ2-3; absent DNA, TCRdb's TRBD2 call cannot be checked. This CDR3 comprises 18 residues. Per germline, CDR1 DFQATT and CDR2 SNEGSKA (reference sequence).

The chain joins TRBV20-1 to TRBJ2-5; TCRdb indicates TRBD1, and absent DNA this call remains unverified. CDR3 length: 13 amino acids. CDR1 and CDR2 from the germline V gene are DFQATT and SNEGSKA (reference sequence). Here the CDR3 reads CSAIGDYQETQYF.

The CDR3 is CASSSSRTGAYEQYF. The genes are TRBV28 and TRBJ2-7. The CDR3 runs to 15 residues. Germline CDR1 reads MDHEN; CDR2 reads SYDVKM.

The chain combines TRBV7-9 with TRBJ2-7; as DNA is missing, the TRBD1 call by TCRdb cannot be tested. The CDR3 runs to 14 residues. Germline values: CDR1 SEHNR, CDR2 FQNEAQ (reference sequence). CDR3 loop: CASSFVRGREEQYF.

The genes are TRBV4-2 and TRBJ1-3. Looked up from germline, CDR1 is LGHNA and CDR2 is YNFKEQ. The CDR3 extends over 14 amino acids. The CDR3 protein is CASRIASSGNTIYF.

The chain carries TRBV7-6 and TRBJ2-3; TCRdb's D call of TRBD1 is untestable without DNA. CDR1 and CDR2 from the germline V gene are SGHVS and FNYEAQ. The CDR3 length is 16 residues. The CDR3 reads CASSLLDRGGTDTQYF.

The gene calls are TRBV7-9 and TRBJ2-7; there is no DNA to check the TCRdb D call of TRBD1. The CDR3 has 14 amino acids. In germline, CDR1 is SEHNR, CDR2 FQNEAQ (reference sequence). This CDR3 is CASSFRDRSYEQYF. Filled out from reference TRBV7-9 and TRBJ2-7, the complete variable domain reads DTGVSQNPRHKITKRGQNVTFRCDPISEHNRLYWYRQTLGQGPEFLTYFQNEAQLEKSRLLSDRFSAERPKGSFSTLEIQRTEQGDSAMYLCASSFRDRSYEQYFGPGTRLTVT.

The V and J genes are TRBV12-3 or TRBV12-4 and TRBJ2-1; TCRdb designates TRBD2, a call that cannot be tested without DNA. The CDR3 has 16 residues. The CDR3 here is CASSFARLAGVNEQFF.

The genes are TRBV2 and TRBJ2-7; TCRdb lists TRBD1, though no DNA is available to test this call. The CDR3 spans 15 residues. Germline CDR1 reads SNHLY; CDR2 reads FYNNEI. The CDR3 reads CASSLMDRSHYEQYF.